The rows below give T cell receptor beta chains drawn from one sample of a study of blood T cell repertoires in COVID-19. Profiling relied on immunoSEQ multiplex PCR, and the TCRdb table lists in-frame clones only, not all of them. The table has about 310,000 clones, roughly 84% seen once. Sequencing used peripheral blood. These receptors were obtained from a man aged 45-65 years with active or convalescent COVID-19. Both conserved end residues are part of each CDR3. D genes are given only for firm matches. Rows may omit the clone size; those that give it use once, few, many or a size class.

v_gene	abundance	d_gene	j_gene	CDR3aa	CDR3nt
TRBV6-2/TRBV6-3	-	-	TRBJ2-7	CASSYRRVRSYEQYF	TGTGCCAGCAGTTACCGCAGGGTGAGGTCCTACGAGCAGTACTTC
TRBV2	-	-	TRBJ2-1	CASSEGLGPISYNEQFF	TGTGCCAGCAGTGAGGGGCTAGGACCCATCTCCTACAATGAGCAGTTCTTC
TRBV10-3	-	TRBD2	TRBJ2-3	CAIRGLAGGPGTDTQYF	TGTGCCATCAGAGGACTAGCGGGAGGGCCAGGCACAGATACGCAGTATTTT
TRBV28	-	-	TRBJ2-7	CASSSPRGAAYEQYF	TGTGCCAGCAGTTCCCCGCGTGGGGCGGCATACGAGCAGTACTTC
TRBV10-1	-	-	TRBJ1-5	CASSEGFPGQCNQPQHF	TGCGCCAGCAGTGAGGGGTTTCCCGGACAGTGCAATCAGCCCCAGCATTTT
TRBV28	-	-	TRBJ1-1	CASISVAWTEAFF	TGTGCCAGCATTTCGGTAGCGTGGACTGAAGCTTTCTTT
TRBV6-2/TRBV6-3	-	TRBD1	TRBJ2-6	CASSSRDRGLAGANVLTF	TGTGCCAGCAGTTCCCGTGACAGGGGGCTGGCTGGGGCCAACGTCCTGACTTTC
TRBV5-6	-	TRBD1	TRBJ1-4	CASSSPGGNEKLFF	TGTGCCAGCAGCTCCCCAGGGGGGAATGAAAAACTGTTTTTT
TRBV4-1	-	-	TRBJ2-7	CASSQWTASYEQYF	TGCGCCAGCAGCCAATGGACTGCATCCTACGAGCAGTACTTC
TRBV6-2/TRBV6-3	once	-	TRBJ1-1	CASSYTRNTEAFF	TGTGCCAGCAGCTATACAAGGAACACTGAAGCTTTCTTT
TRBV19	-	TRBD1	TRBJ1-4	CASTTRGRYGEKLFF	TGTGCCAGTACGACCAGGGGGCGGTATGGTGAAAAACTGTTTTTT
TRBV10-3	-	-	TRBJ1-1	CAISERQAEAFF	TGTGCCATCAGTGAAAGACAGGCTGAAGCTTTCTTT
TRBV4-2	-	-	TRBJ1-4	CASSPLGQGGEKLFF	TGTGCCAGCAGCCCCCTGGGGCAGGGCGGTGAAAAACTGTTTTTT
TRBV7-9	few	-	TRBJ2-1	CASSPTGNNEQFF	TGTGCCAGCAGCCCAACAGGGAACAATGAGCAGTTCTTC
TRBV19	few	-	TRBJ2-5	CASSINPEETQYF	TGTGCCAGTAGTATTAACCCAGAAGAGACCCAGTACTTC
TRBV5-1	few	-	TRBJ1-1	CASRRGGPLNTEAFF	TGCGCCAGCCGAAGGGGGGGACCGTTGAACACTGAAGCTTTCTTT
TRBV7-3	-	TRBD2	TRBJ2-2	CASSTHPGLNTGELFF	TGTGCCAGCAGCACCCACCCGGGACTAAACACCGGGGAGCTGTTTTTT
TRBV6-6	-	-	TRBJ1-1	CASSYLGGMNTEAFF	TGTGCCAGCAGTTACTTGGGGGGGATGAACACTGAAGCTTTCTTT
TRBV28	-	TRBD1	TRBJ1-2	CASSLIRGRLGGYTF	TGTGCCAGCAGTTTAATAAGGGGGCGCTTAGGCGGCTACACCTTC
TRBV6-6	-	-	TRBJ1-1	CASSLIPRVWGGANTEAFF	TGTGCCAGCAGTCTAATACCCAGGGTTTGGGGGGGGGCGAACACTGAAGCTTTCTTT
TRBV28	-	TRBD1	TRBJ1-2	CASIQGSNYGYTF	TGTGCCAGTATACAGGGGTCTAACTATGGCTACACCTTC
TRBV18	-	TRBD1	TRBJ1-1	CASSESGTGRAFF	TGTGCCAGCTCCGAATCCGGGACAGGGCGGGCTTTCTTT
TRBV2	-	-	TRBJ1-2	CASSEATPGYTF	TGTGCCAGCAGTGAAGCGACTCCCGGCTACACCTTC
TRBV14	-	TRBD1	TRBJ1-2	CASRRTGANYGYTF	TGTGCCAGCAGAAGGACAGGGGCCAACTATGGCTACACCTTC
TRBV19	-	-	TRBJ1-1	CASRYLTGRGMNTEAFF	TGTGCCAGTAGGTACCTGACAGGTAGAGGCATGAACACTGAAGCTTTCTTT
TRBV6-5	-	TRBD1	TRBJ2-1	CASNWGQGMGNEQFF	TGTGCCAGCAATTGGGGACAGGGAATGGGCAATGAGCAGTTCTTC
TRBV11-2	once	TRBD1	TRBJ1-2	CASSLDRTNYGYTF	TGTGCCAGCAGCTTGGACAGGACTAACTATGGCTACACCTTC
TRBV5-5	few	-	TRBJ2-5	CASRKTGQETQYF	TGTGCCAGCAGAAAAACAGGGCAGGAGACCCAGTACTTC
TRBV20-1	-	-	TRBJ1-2	CSASSGGGYTF	TGCAGTGCTTCATCGGGCGGGGGCTACACCTTC
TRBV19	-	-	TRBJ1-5	CASSEDPRLYFNQPQHF	TGTGCCAGTAGTGAAGACCCCAGGCTCTACTTCAATCAGCCCCAGCATTTT
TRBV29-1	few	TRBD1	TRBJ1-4	CSSSSGQGAGELFF	TGCAGCTCGTCGTCGGGACAGGGGGCTGGGGAACTGTTTTTT
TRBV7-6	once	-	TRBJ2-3	CASSLALDSFSTDTQYF	TGTGCCAGCAGCTTAGCCCTGGACAGTTTTAGCACAGATACGCAGTATTTT
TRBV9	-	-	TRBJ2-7	CASSVEPGAREQYF	TGTGCCAGCAGCGTAGAGCCCGGAGCACGGGAGCAGTACTTC
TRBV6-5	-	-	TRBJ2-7	CASSRSSTGSYEQYF	TGTGCCAGCAGTCGCTCCTCGACAGGCTCCTACGAGCAGTACTTC
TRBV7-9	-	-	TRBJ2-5	CASSLSSETQYF	TGTGCCAGCAGCTTGTCTTCCGAGACCCAGTACTTC
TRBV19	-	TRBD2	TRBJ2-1	CASSIGGRALSYNEQFF	TGTGCCAGTAGTATCGGCGGGAGGGCCTTGTCCTACAATGAGCAGTTCTTC
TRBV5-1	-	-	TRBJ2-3	CASSLGSEADTQYF	TGCGCCAGCAGCTTGGGATCGGAGGCAGATACGCAGTATTTT
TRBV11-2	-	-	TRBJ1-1	CASSPGVVNTEAFF	TGTGCCAGCAGCCCAGGGGTTGTGAACACTGAAGCTTTCTTT
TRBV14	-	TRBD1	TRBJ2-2	CASSPQGAGTGELFF	TGTGCCAGCAGCCCCCAGGGGGCGGGGACCGGGGAGCTGTTTTTT
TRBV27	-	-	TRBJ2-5	CASSLKSGQETQYF	TGTGCCAGCAGTTTAAAGAGCGGGCAAGAGACCCAGTACTTC
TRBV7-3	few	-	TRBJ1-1	CASSLNEGTEAFF	TGTGCCAGCAGCTTAAATGAGGGCACTGAAGCTTTCTTT
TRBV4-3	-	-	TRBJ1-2	CASSLQVGASSYGYTF	TGCGCCAGCAGCCTCCAAGTGGGGGCGTCGAGCTATGGCTACACCTTC
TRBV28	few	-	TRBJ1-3	CASSFSGNSGNTIYF	TGTGCCAGCAGTTTCTCCGGGAATTCTGGAAACACCATATATTTT
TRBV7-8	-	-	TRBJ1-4	CASSLDRGSEKLFF	TGTGCCAGCAGCTTAGACCGGGGGAGTGAAAAACTGTTTTTT
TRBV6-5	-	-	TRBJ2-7	CASSYSVGTRAYEQYF	TGTGCCAGCAGTTACAGCGTTGGGACTCGGGCCTACGAGCAGTACTTC
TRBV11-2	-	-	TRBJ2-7	CASSLETAGYYEQYF	TGTGCCAGCAGCTTAGAGACCGCGGGGTACTACGAGCAGTACTTC
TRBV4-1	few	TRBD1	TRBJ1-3	CASSQAGDRGPFAGNTIYF	TGCGCCAGCAGCCAAGCTGGGGACAGGGGACCTTTTGCTGGAAACACCATATATTTT
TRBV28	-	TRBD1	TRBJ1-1	CASSSPGTGGRTEAFF	TGTGCCAGCAGTTCACCAGGGACAGGAGGAAGGACTGAAGCTTTCTTT
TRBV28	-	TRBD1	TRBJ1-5	CASSLAVGQPSNQPQHF	TGTGCCAGCAGTTTGGCCGTGGGACAGCCGAGCAATCAGCCCCAGCATTTT
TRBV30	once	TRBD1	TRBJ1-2	CAWRVLGGVGGYTF	TGTGCCTGGAGGGTGTTAGGGGGCGTAGGCGGCTACACCTTC
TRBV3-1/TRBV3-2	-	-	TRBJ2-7	CASSLYYVSYEQYF	TGTGCCAGCAGCCTATACTACGTCTCCTACGAGCAGTACTTC
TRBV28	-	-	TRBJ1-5	CASSLFGGTLGQPQHF	TGTGCCAGCAGTTTATTTGGGGGGACCTTGGGTCAGCCCCAGCATTTT
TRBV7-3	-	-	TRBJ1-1	CASSLTPQDGGAFF	TGTGCCAGCAGCTTAACCCCCCAGGATGGAGGAGCTTTCTTT
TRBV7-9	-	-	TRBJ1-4	CASSLGTANEKLFF	TGTGCCAGCAGCTTAGGGACAGCTAATGAAAAACTGTTTTTT
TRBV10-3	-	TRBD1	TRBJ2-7	CAISESPTGAPDEQYF	TGTGCCATCAGTGAGTCGCCGACAGGGGCCCCCGACGAGCAGTACTTC
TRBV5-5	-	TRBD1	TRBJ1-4	CASSRLSGTGNEKLFF	TGTGCCAGCAGCAGATTATCCGGGACAGGGAATGAAAAACTGTTTTTT
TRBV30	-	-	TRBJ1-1	CAWSGAGTEAFF	TGTGCCTGGAGTGGAGCAGGGACTGAAGCTTTCTTT
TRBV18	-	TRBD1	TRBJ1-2	CASSPPEGQGAYGYTF	TGTGCCAGCTCACCACCGGAGGGACAGGGGGCTTATGGCTACACCTTC